One and the same sample provided the 2 T cell receptor beta chains below, sequenced in a study of cytomegalovirus exposure and HLA in healthy donors (dated 2017 in TCRdb). Receptor libraries were prepared by the immunoSEQ multiplex PCR assay. The multiplex PCR relied on a mix of 60 forward primers for TCR Vbeta segments and 13 reverse primers for TCR Jbeta segments. Here the immuneACCESS table is served through TCRdb, limited to in-frame sequences with V and J called. Missing clones are a known gap in these copies; in checked studies unresolved V genes cover under half, and the rest lacks a known reason. Across this sample there are approximately 150,000 clones, with approximately 70% seen only once. Approximately 5.6% of the sample is taken by the ten largest. The sequenced material came from PBMCs. The source of these receptors is a young woman in good health and CMV-seropositive.

V usage is TRBV6-5 and J usage is TRBJ1-5; D call uncertain. The ends were cut back, 0 bases at V and 4 bases at J, with 7 bases in the middle. Per the germline V gene, CDR1 is MNHEY and CDR2 is SVGAGI. The CDR3 length is 14 residues. Written as DNA, the CDR3 is TGTGCCAGCAGTTACTCATCAGGAAATCAGCCCCAGCATTTT. Translating gives CASSYSSGNQPQHF.

This rearrangement joins TRBV14 to TRBJ2-7; the match to TRBD2 covers 7 bases. Germline loops: CDR1 SGHDN, CDR2 FVKESK. CDR3 length equals 16 residues. J was trimmed by 0 bases and V by 0 bases; bases with no gene match: 5. CDR3 DNA: TGTGCCAGCAGCCAAGATTTTAGCGGGCTCTCCTACGAGCAGTACTTC. As protein: CASSQDFSGLSYEQYF.